This T cell receptor beta chain was captured by sequencing in a study of a mutant IDH1 vaccine in newly diagnosed glioma. Study-wide background: In the visit schedule, V12 fell in week 35, while V13 fell in week 47.

Trimming cost V 3 bases and J 7 bases; bases outside gene matches: 5. The CDR3 runs 15 residues. The germline CDR1 and CDR2 sequences are SGDLS and YYNGEE. This table comes from immunoSEQ multiplex PCR, and its TCRdb copy is limited to in-frame clones, with some not included. The sample lists some 33,000 clones; around 77% were seen once. As regards this clone: The antigen is unknown.

The time point here: week 35, safety follow-up. Alongside topical imiquimod, each dose of vaccine comprised 300 ug of mutant IDH1 20-mer peptide. The clonotype originates from a woman between 25 and 40 years old with glioma. Some clones in this sample may be carry-over from other donors' samples. The sample consisted of PBMCs, taken from a glioma patient whose treatment included an IDH1 peptide vaccine. The chain is built from TRBV9 and TRBJ2-1, with TRBD2 identical over 12 bases. CDR3 sequence (DNA): TGTGCCAGCAGCGCTTCCGGGACTAGCGGGAATGAGCAGTTCTTC. Its protein is CASSASGTSGNEQFF.